This entry features one T cell receptor (beta chain) sequence. This clone came up a few times. Its recognized antigen is unknown. One base away there is no much larger clone; base qualities are not given. The cohort comprised around 30 patients with locally advanced or metastatic urothelial carcinoma treated at Memorial Sloan Kettering on a trial protocol. Peripheral blood mononuclear cells were collected from each patient pretreatment and during treatment, giving between 1 and 8 total time points per patient. The Qiagen DNeasy Blood extraction kit was used to purify genomic DNA from total PBMCs and tumor samples. Collected pretreatment and during treatment, PBMCs were isolated and stored as previously described. The data belong to a study of PD-L1 blockade in urothelial cancer (dated by TCRdb to 2016 to 2017). Study-level background: Every patient began therapy in about 2014 and was given atezolizumab 1,200 mg intravenously every 3 weeks. Patients had an ECOG performance status of 0 or 1 and had received between 0 and 3 prior chemotherapy regimens. Pretreatment tumor samples and matched peripheral blood, collected serially before and after atezolizumab treatment, underwent TCR sequencing. Pretreatment blood TCR-seq was available for 27 to 30 patients, at least one posttreatment blood collection was obtained for around 25 patients, and tumor TCR-seq was available for around 25 patients. In the same patients, whole exome sequencing and RNA sequencing of pretreatment tumors were performed in addition to TCR sequencing. About 90% of the roughly 29 patients were identified as males with urothelial cancer of bladder origin, and a prior smoking history was reported by 18 of 29 patients. Blood samples were analyzed 3 weeks after the start of treatment (second dose) and 6 weeks after the start of treatment. Blood samples gave median yields of around 150,000 T cells and over 80,000 unique TCRs, along with a median clonality of 0.080. An exploratory multi-omic analysis was conducted of the somatic, immune and clinical correlates of response to PD-L1 blockade with atezolizumab in urothelial cancer. Progression-free survival longer than 6 months counted as durable clinical benefit, and TCR features were additionally tested against both progression-free and overall survival. Durable clinical benefit was achieved by nine patients and was not achieved by 20 patients.

What the research found in general, with its limitations: Because the sample size was small (n = 29) and many of the analyses were exploratory, the results are meant to be hypothesis-generating. Improved progression-free and overall survival was associated with having pretreatment peripheral blood TCR clonality below the median. Patients with durable benefit showed greater expansion of tumor-associated TCR clones in peripheral blood 3 weeks after starting treatment (n of about 22, p = 0.022).

Sequences LNHDA (CDR1) and SQIVND (CDR2) are obtained from the germline V gene (reference sequence). Here V drops 4 bases and J drops 2 bases, and the junction holds 3 bases not matched to any gene. The CDR3 numbers 14 residues from cysteine through phenylalanine. The read is trimmed to its CDR3 DNA, 42 bases read in frame from base 1. Synthetic TCR analog templates were spiked into each PCR so that absolute template abundance could be estimated from read counts. The immunoSEQ assay used bias-controlled V and J gene primers to amplify TCRbeta CDR3 regions from genomic DNA. Rearranged TCRbeta segments were sequenced at approximately 20X coverage. As for how the authors treated the data: Sequencing errors were corrected by clustering and CDR3s were annotated against IMGT to assign V, D and J genes. Out-of-frame and stop-codon sequences were excluded, and only productive TCRbeta rearrangements were used in downstream analyses. Clonality was computed as one minus Shannon entropy normalized by the log of the number of unique productive sequences. Clones differing between time points or between blood and tumor were identified using Fisher's exact test with Benjamini-Hochberg correction, with an adjusted p below 0.01 applied as the threshold. As stored in TCRdb, this immuneACCESS dataset retains in-frame rearrangements with V and J assigned. A fraction of the clones does not appear; measured against another copy, unresolved V genes explain less than half of the discrepancy, and the remainder lacks a known reason. V, J and clone size are those of that table, while D and trimming were read from the DNA. This sample holds some 84,000 clones; around 76% were observed only once. The ten largest make up 9% to 9.5% of the sample.

This TCR was recovered from a man in his 70s with urothelial cancer. The material was PBMCs, obtained around atezolizumab (anti-PD-L1) treatment. The rearrangement joined TRBV19 to TRBJ2-7, with TRBD1 matching 9 junction bases. The nucleotides are TGTGCCAGTAGTACTGACAGGGGGGCCTACGAGCAGTACTTC. It encodes CASSTDRGAYEQYF.